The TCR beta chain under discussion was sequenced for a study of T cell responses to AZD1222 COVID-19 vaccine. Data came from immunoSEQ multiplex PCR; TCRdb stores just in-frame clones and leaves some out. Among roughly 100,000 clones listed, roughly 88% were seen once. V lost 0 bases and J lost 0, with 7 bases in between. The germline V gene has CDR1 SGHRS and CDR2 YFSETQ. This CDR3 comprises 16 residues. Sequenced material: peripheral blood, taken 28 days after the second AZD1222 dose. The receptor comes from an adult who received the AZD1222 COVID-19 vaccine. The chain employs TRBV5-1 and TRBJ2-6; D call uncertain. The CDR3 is CASSLDGHSGANVLTF. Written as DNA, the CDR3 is TGCGCCAGCAGCTTGGACGGGCACTCTGGGGCCAACGTCCTGACTTTC.